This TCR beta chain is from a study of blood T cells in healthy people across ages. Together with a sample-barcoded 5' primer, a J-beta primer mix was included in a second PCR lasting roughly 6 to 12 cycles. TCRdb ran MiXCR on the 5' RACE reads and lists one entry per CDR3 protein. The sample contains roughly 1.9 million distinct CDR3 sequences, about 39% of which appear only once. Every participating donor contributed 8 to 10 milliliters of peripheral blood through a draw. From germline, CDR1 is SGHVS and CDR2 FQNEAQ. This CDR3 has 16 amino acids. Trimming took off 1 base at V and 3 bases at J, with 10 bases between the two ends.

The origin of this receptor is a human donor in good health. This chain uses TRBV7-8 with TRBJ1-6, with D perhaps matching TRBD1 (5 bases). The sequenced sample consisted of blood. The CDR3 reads CASSLVSGGYNSPLHF. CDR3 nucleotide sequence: TGTGCCAGCAGCTTAGTTTCCGGGGGCTATAATTCACCCCTCCACTTT.